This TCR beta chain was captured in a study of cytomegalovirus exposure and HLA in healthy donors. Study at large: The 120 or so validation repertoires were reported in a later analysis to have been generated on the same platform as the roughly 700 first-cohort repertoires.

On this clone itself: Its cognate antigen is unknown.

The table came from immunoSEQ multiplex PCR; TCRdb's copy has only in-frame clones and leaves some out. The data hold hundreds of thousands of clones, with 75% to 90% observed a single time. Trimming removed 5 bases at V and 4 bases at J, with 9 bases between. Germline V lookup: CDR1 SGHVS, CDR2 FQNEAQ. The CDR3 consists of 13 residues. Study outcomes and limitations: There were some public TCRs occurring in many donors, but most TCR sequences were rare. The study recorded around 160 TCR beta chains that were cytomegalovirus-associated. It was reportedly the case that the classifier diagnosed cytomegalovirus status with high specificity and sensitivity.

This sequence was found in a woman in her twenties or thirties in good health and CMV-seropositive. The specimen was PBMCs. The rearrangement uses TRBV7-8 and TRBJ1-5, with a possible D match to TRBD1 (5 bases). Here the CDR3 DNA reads TGTGCCAGCAGCCAATGGGGGAATCAGCCCCAGCATTTT. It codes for CASSQWGNQPQHF. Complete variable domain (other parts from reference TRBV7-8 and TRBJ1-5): GAGVSQSPRYKVAKRGQDVALRCDPISGHVSLFWYQQALGQGPEFLTYFQNEAQLDKSGLPSDRFFAERPEGSVSTLKIQRTQQEDSAVYLCASSQWGNQPQHFGDGTRLSIL.